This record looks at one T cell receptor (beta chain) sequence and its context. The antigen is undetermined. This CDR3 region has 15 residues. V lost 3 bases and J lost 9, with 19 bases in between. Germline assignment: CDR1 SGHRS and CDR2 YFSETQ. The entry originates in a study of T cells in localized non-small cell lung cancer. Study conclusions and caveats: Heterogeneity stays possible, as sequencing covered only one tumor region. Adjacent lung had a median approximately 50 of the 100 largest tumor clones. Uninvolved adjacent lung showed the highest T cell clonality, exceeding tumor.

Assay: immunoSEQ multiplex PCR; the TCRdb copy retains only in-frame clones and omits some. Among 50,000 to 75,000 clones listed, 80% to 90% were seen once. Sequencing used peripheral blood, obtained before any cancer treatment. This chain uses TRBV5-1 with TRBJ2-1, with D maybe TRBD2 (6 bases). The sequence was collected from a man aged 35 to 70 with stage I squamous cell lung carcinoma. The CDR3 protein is CASSYLGGLESEQFF. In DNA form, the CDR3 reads TGCGCCAGCAGCTACTTAGGAGGGCTCGAAAGTGAGCAGTTCTTC.